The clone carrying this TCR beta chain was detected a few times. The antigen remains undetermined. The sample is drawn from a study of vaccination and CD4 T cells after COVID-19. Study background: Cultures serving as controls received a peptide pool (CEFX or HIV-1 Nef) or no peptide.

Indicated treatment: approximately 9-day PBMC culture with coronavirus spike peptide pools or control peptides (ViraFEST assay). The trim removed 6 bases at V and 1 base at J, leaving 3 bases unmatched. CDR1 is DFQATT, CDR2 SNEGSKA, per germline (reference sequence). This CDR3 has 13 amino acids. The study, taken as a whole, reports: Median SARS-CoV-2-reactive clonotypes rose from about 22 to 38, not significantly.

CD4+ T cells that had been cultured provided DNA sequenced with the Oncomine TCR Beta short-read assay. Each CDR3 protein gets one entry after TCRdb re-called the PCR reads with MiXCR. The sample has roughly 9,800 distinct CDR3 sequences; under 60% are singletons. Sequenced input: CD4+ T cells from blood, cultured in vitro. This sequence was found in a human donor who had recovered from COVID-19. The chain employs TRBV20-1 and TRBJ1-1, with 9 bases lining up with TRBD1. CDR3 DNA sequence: TGCAGTGCAAAGGACAGGGGGAACACTGAAGCTTTCTTT. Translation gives CSAKDRGNTEAFF.